This record looks at one T cell receptor (beta chain) sequence and its context. Its specificity is unknown. This sample stems from a study of chemoradiotherapy in HPV16-positive cancers. Study-level findings and limits: Only a couple of HPV16-positive patients supplied the functional HPV-specificity definition. Non-HPV-specific T cells did not expand in tumors during treatment, whereas candidate HPV-specific clones and E7-related motifs did.

Repertoires were generated with immunoSEQ multiplex PCR, while TCRdb's copy carries only in-frame clones and drops some. The table shows 15,000 to 20,000 clones, with just under 70% occurring only once. Per the germline V gene, CDR1 is SGHRS and CDR2 is YFSETQ. The CDR3 length is 14 residues. V was pared by 1 base and J by 0 bases, with 7 bases between. The sequence was obtained from a human donor with HPV-associated anogenital cancer. The chain uses TRBV5-1 and TRBJ1-1; D gene ambiguous. Sequencing used tumor tissue, obtained from a patient who underwent chemoradiotherapy. The CDR3 loop reads CASSLQAMNTEAFF. The CDR3 nucleotides read TGCGCCAGCAGCTTGCAGGCCATGAACACTGAAGCTTTCTTT.